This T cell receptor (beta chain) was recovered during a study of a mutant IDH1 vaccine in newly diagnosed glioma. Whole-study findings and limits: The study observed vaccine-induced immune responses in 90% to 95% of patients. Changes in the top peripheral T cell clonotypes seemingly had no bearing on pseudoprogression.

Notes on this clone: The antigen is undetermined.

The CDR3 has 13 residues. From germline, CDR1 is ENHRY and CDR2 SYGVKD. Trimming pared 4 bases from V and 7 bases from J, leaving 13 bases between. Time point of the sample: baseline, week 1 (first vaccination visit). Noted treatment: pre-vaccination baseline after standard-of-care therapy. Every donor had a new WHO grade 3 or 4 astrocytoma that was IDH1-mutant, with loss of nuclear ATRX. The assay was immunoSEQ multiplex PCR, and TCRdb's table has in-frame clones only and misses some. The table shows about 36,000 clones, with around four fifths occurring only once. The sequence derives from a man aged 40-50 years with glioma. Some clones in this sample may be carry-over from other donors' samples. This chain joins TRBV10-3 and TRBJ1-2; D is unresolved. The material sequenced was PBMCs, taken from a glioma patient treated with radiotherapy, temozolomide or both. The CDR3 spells CAISGDSARGYTF. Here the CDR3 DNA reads TGTGCCATCAGTGGAGATTCGGCCCGTGGCTACACCTTC.